This paragraph covers one TCR beta chain sequence. Its antigen is unknown. Per-base quality was not reported, and no clone a single base away is much larger than it. TCRbeta CDR3 regions were amplified from genomic DNA using the immunoSEQ Assay, a bias-controlled multiplex PCR. For the original study's pipeline: The number of nucleated cells in each sample was estimated from the amplification of reference gene primers within the assay. Sequence reads were collapsed and filtered to measure the absolute abundance of every unique TCRbeta CDR3 rearrangement. Productive Simpson clonality was computed per sample as the square root of Simpson's diversity index over productive rearrangements. TCRdb retrieved this table from immuneACCESS and kept in-frame rearrangements only. Not all clones are present; in checked studies, unresolved V genes account for under half, and no reason is known for the remainder. V and J calls and clone size are copied from that table; D and trimming were computed from the DNA. The sample data list roughly 370,000 clones, and around nine tenths of these were observed just once. The top ten clonotypes cover 10% of the sample.

This specimen comes from a study of blood T cell repertoires in COVID-19 (dated by TCRdb to 2020 to 2022). Study-level background: Collaborator samples came from the United States, Italy and Spain and covered acute and convalescent phases of COVID-19. The samples were drawn from the first 160 participants of the ongoing ImmuneRACE study and from over a thousand subjects provided by 6 global collaborators. Where available, HLA class I and class II types were taken from metadata supplied by the sample provider and were not determined by assay-based typing. The dataset comprised deeply sampled blood TCRbeta repertoires from subjects exposed to, actively infected with, or recovered from COVID-19. The prospective study material was composed of cDNA or gDNA derived from T cells, B-cell-depleted T cells, or PBMCs. The repertoires were released in a freely available public database meant as a resource for research on the immune response to SARS-CoV-2. The sample metadata nearly always contained a de-identified subject ID, COVID-19 status, age in years and sex. Results the study describes overall, beyond this receptor: How much clinical and demographic metadata was included differed by source and by participant, and the metadata was provided uncurated.

Trimming removed 6 bases from V and 8 bases from J, leaving 14 bases between the germline ends. Reading from cysteine to phenylalanine, the CDR3 counts 13 amino acids. Only CDR3 DNA remains: 39 bases, in frame from the first base. The germline V gene provides CDR1 SGHTA and CDR2 FQGNSA. Enrolling through a virtual design, the prospective study's participants ranged in age from roughly 18 to 95 years and lived across 20 to 30 United States geographic areas. In the prospective study, participants were assigned to cohorts based on the clinical history participants reported in a screening survey and a study questionnaire. ImmuneRACE Cohort 3 recovered participants were defined by two consecutive negative NP/OP PCR tests, healthcare professional clearance, or symptom resolution. In the prospective study, mobile phlebotomists collected whole blood, serum and a nasopharyngeal or oropharyngeal swab from each participant. Additional blood draws and questionnaires over an approximately two-month period could optionally be provided by prospective study participants. Blood samples from the prospective study were shipped frozen or at room temperature prior to DNA extraction.

This TCR came from a woman aged 45 to 65 who had recovered from COVID-19. Recombination linked TRBV7-2 to TRBJ2-1, with a tentative D gene TRBD2 over 6 matching bases. The sequencing input was PBMCs or T cells enriched from blood (not recorded which). CDR3 sequence: CASSSTGGDEQFF. The sequenced DNA: TGTGCCAGCAGTTCGACTGGCGGGGATGAGCAGTTCTTC.